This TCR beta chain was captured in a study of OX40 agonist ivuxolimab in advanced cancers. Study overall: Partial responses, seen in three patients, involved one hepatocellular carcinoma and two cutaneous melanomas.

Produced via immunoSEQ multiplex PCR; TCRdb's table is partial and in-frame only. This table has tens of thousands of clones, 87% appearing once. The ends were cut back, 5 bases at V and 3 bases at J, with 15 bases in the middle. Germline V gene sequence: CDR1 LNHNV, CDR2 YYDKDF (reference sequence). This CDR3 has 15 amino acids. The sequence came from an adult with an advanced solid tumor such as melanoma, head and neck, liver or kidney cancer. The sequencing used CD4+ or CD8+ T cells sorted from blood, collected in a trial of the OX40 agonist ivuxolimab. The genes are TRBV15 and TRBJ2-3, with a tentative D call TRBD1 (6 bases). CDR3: CATSGDIRRTDTQYF. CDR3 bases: TGTGCCACCAGCGGGGACATCCGAAGGACAGATACGCAGTATTTT.